The following is a T cell receptor (beta chain) sequence with its context. Its antigen is unidentified. This entry comes from a study of regulatory dendritic cells for organ transplantation. Sorted T cells were CFSE-labeled and cultured four to five days with allogeneic regulatory or mature dendritic cells at 1:10. Method: immunoSEQ multiplex PCR; TCRdb's copy keeps in-frame clones and lacks some. The data show more than 5,000 clones, 65% to 75% seen once. This CDR3 contains 16 residues. Germline assignment: CDR1 MRHNA and CDR2 SNTAGT. Trimming removed 3 bases from V and 5 bases from J; junction bases left unmatched: 7.

The J gene is TRBJ2-2, the V gene TRBV6-4; 9 bases map to TRBD2. The sequence was collected from a human donor in good health. The sample taken for sequencing was memory CD8+ T cells from blood cultured with regulatory dendritic cells. Subset described: CD45RO+ memory T cells. Written as DNA, the CDR3 is TGTGCCAGCAGTGAGACTAGCGGAGAGAAAACCGGGGAGCTGTTTTTT. This sequence encodes CASSETSGEKTGELFF.